This TCR beta chain originates from a study of T-cell memory formation after mild COVID-19 (dated by TCRdb to about 2021). With regard to the full study: TCR sequence clusters from the two donors were largely donor specific. In a couple of donors, T-cell clones that expanded and contracted after mild COVID-19 were tracked by sequencing TCRalpha and TCRbeta repertoires over time. The cohort comprised two young, previously healthy adult volunteers, one female and one male. Here is what the overall study found, with its caveats: Balanced CD4/CD8 phenotypes were observed for clones contracting from day 15 to 85, whereas a bias towards CD4+ was observed for a second wave of clones expanding from day 15 to 37. The detection of some responding clones in pre-infection memory suggests that pre-existing cross-reactive memory T cells joined the SARS-CoV-2 response. Contracting CD4+ clones were located mainly in the CM and EM memory subsets, whereas CD8+ clones were found to be enriched in EMRA. SARS-CoV-2 specificity was not confirmed for the second-wave clones peaking on day 37. Only a couple of mild cases were covered by the study, and larger cohorts that include severe cases with pre-infection samples were considered necessary.

As regards this clonotype: What this receptor recognizes is not known. Base qualities were left out, and no much larger clone turns up one base away.

V gives up 7 bases and J gives up 4 bases, and the segment between their germline ends measures 13 bases. From a lookup of the germline V gene, CDR1 and CDR2 are ENHRY and SYGVKD. There are 13 amino acids in the CDR3, from cysteine to phenylalanine inclusive. The sequence is cut down to CDR3 DNA, 39 bases in frame from base 1. This sample was sequenced with an Illumina NovaSeq 6000. TCRalpha and TCRbeta cDNA libraries were built by 5'RACE with constant-segment primers, adding sample barcodes and unique molecular identifiers. RNA was extracted from every sample with Trizol reagent. The libraries were amplified in two PCR steps, and the second step added a second sample barcode and Illumina TruSeq adapters. The libraries were sequenced on an Illumina NovaSeq using 2 x 150 bp paired-end reads. Processing in the source paper ran as follows. With migec v1.2.7, reads were demultiplexed and then collapsed into UMI-guided consensus sequences. With mixcr v2.1.11, UMI consensuses were aligned to TRA and TRB V and J templates and assembled into clonotypes. A clonotype was counted as expanded or contracted only when both edgeR and NoisET called the clonotype significant, with the noise models trained on biological replicates. For edgeR calls, a false discovery rate-adjusted p below 0.01 and a log2 fold-change threshold of 1 were applied. As an exploratory analysis of dynamics, PCA with hierarchical clustering was applied to max-normalized trajectories of the 1000 most abundant clonotypes. Separately sequenced CD4+ and CD8+ repertoires were used to assign a CD4 or CD8 phenotype to each responding clone. The public sequencing data were trimmed at Q25 with fastp and processed into clonotypes with MiXCR by TCRdb, which kept only in-frame beta chains. Records with the same CDR3 protein are collapsed into one entry carrying the most frequent genes and DNA. The V and J calls were determined by TCRdb, not by the authors. The sample table contains 380,000 or so distinct CDR3 sequences; only one count was recorded for roughly 13% of them. Jointly, the top ten make up roughly 20% of the sample.

Ficoll-Paque density gradient centrifugation was used to isolate PBMCs. The chain is made from TRBV10-3 and TRBJ1-2; the D gene assignment is ambiguous. The sequencing input was PBMCs or a T cell subset sorted from them (not recorded which). This TCR derives from a young man who had mild COVID-19 (a few samples of this study predate the infection). The sample titles of this study are shuffled in the database, so cell type and time point are left out; the donor was told from shared clones. The sequence in DNA is TGTGCCATCAAGGGCCCGCCTGCCTATGGCTACACCTTC. This sequence encodes CAIKGPPAYGYTF.